The 3 T cell receptor beta chains below were found in one sample sequenced in a study of cytomegalovirus exposure and HLA in healthy donors. Amplification used 60 Vbeta primers and 13 Jbeta primers. The method was immunoSEQ multiplex PCR; TCRdb's version includes in-frame clones alone and lacks a portion of them. The table includes 100,000 to 150,000 clones, around four fifths detected once. The sample consisted of PBMCs. The origin of the receptors is a boy aged 5-17 years in good health and CMV-seronegative.

The gene calls are TRBV5-8 and TRBJ2-1; a possible D gene is TRBD1 (6 bases). Between the trimmed V and J ends, which lost 0 bases and 10 bases, there was a span of 14 bases. Germline loops: CDR1 SGHTS, CDR2 YDEGEE. The CDR3 totals 14 residues. The CDR3 nucleotides are TGTGCCAGCAGCTTGGAGGGGGTGTTGAAGGAGCAGTTCTTC. This encodes CASSLEGVLKEQFF.

J is TRBJ2-1 and V is TRBV29-1, with TRBD2 matching 8 bases. V lost 3 bases and J lost 0; bases outside the gene matches: 7. The CDR3 totals 16 residues. Germline loops: CDR1 SQVTM, CDR2 ANQGSEA. DNA of the CDR3: TGCAGCGTTGAGACGGGAGGGCCCTACTCCTACAATGAGCAGTTCTTC. As protein: CSVETGGPYSYNEQFF.

V and J are TRBV29-1 and TRBJ1-1, with a weak D call TRBD1 (6 bases). V was clipped by 7 bases and J by 1 base, with 13 bases between them. Germline loops: CDR1 SQVTM, CDR2 ANQGSEA. The CDR3 consists of 13 residues. CDR3 in DNA: TGCAGCGCCAGGGGAGTTGAGAACACTGAAGCTTTCTTT. It yields the protein CSARGVENTEAFF.